This T cell receptor (beta chain) was documented in a study of shared clonotypes between healthy human individuals. CDR3 length: 14 amino acids. The V gene lost 6 bases and the J gene lost 5 bases, with 16 bases spanning the gap. Germline V lookup: CDR1 MNHEY, CDR2 SMNVEV (reference sequence). Only in-frame clones appear in the TCRdb table, and some are missing; sequencing was by immunoSEQ multiplex PCR. The sample contains around 560,000 clones, around 95% of which appear only once. The naive CD8 population came from CD45RO-negative cells selected for CCR7, without terminally differentiated effector memory CD45RA+ cells. Those who donated were healthy HIV-negative adults, with no recent acute infections or vaccinations reported. Donors, without exception, were Caucasian adults residing in Nashville, Tennessee.

Sample: naive CD8+ T cells sorted from blood. The rearrangement uses TRBV27 and TRBJ2-5; D is undetermined. The receptor's source is a woman in her twenties or thirties in good health. The CDR3, as DNA: TGTGCCAGCAGCTCCCGACCGGGTGGGGAGACCCAGTACTTC. Translated: CASSSRPGGETQYF.